This TCR beta chain was sequenced during a study of blood T cells in healthy people across ages. This CDR3 is built from 12 residues. Germline V gives CDR1 SQVTM, CDR2 ANQGSEA. Alongside a J-beta primer mix, a sample-barcoded 5' primer served in a second PCR lasting about 6 to 11 cycles. A single record per CDR3 protein comes from TCRdb applying MiXCR to the 5' RACE reads. The top ten clones hold about 6.7% of a sample with over 1,200,000 distinct CDR3 sequences, around 59% of them seen once. Each donor gave 9 to 10 milliliters of peripheral blood. This sequence was found in a man in his late teens or twenties in good health. The rearrangement uses TRBV29-1 and TRBJ2-5; the D gene is possibly TRBD2 (6 bases). The J call may be faulty, since TRBJ2-7 better matches the DNA end. What was sequenced was blood. Here the CDR3 reads CSVGRDLDEQYF. In DNA, the CDR3 is TGCAGCGTTGGGAGGGACCTGGACGAGCAGTACTTC.